Described below is a single T cell receptor (beta chain) sequence and its context. Its target is unknown. This sample stems from a study of shared clonotypes between healthy human individuals. Study-wide points: Shared across several donors were around 5% of the naive CD4 clonotypes.

This CDR3 is built from 16 residues. Germline V gives CDR1 MNHNY, CDR2 SVGAGI (reference sequence). The V and J ends lost 5 bases and 5 bases respectively, with 19 bases between them. Repertoires were generated with immunoSEQ multiplex PCR, while TCRdb's copy carries only in-frame clones and drops some. This sample carries some 2,100,000 clones, approximately 96% of them seen once, and the ten largest clones take roughly 0.13%. Subsets obtained from CD4+ cells comprised CD45RA+ naive and CD45RA-negative memory cells. This sequence was found in a man aged 18 to 30 in good health. The J gene is TRBJ2-1, the V gene TRBV6-6; D is uncertain. The material sequenced was naive CD4+ T cells sorted from blood. As for subset: CD45RA+ positively selected. The CDR3 protein is CASSTQYLTSDNEQFF. Written as DNA, the CDR3 is TGTGCCAGCAGTACCCAATATCTAACCTCGGACAATGAGCAGTTCTTC.